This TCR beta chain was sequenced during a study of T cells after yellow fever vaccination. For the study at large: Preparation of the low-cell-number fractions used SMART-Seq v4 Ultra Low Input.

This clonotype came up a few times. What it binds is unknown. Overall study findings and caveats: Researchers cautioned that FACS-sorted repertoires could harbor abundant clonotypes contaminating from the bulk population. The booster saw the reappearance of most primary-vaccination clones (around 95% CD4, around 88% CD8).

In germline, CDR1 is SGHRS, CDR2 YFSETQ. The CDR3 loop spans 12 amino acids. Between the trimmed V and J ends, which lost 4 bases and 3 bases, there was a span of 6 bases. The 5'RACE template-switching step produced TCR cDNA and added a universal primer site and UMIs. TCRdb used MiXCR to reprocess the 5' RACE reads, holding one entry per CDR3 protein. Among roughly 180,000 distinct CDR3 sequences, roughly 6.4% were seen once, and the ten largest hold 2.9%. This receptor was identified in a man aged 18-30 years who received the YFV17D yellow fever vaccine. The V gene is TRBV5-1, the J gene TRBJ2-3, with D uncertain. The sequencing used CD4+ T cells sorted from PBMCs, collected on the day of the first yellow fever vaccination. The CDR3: CASSGLTDTQYF. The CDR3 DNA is TGCGCCAGCAGCGGGTTAACAGATACGCAGTATTTT.